Below are 27 T cell receptor beta chains sequenced from a single sample in a study of T cells in Graves' hyperthyroidism and ophthalmopathy. Amplified regions were TCR beta CDR3 sequences from RNA transcripts. Carried out on the TCR CDR3, a first-round RT-PCR used the HTBI primer set. MiXCR, applied by TCRdb to the multiplex PCR reads, yields one record per CDR3 protein. The data show 130,000 to 150,000 distinct CDR3 sequences, over 20% seen once. What was sequenced was blood. These receptors all come from a woman in her forties or fifties with Graves' hyperthyroidism that later progressed to Graves' ophthalmopathy.

This clonotype was seen a handful of times. The chain recombines TRBV28 with TRBJ2-7, with a weak D call TRBD2 (6 bases). Germline CDR1 reads MDHEN; CDR2 reads SYDVKM. The V and J ends lost 5 bases and 3 bases respectively, with 14 bases between them. The CDR3 is 14 amino acids. CDR3 in amino acids: CASSPPGLFYEQYF. The CDR3 DNA is TGTGCCAGCAGTCCACCGGGACTGTTCTACGAGCAGTACTTC. The complete variable domain, with remaining parts taken from reference TRBV28 and TRBJ2-7, reads DVKVTQSSRYLVKRTGEKVFLECVQDMDHENMFWYRQDPGLGLRLIYFSYDVKMKEKGDIPEGYSVSREKKERFSLILESASTNQTSMYLCASSPPGLFYEQYFGPGTRLTVT.

This clonotype was picked up many times. V gene TRBV7-9 combines with J gene TRBJ2-3; D not resolved. Germline CDR1 and CDR2: SEHNR and FQNEAQ (reference sequence). V gave up 6 bases and J gave up 0 bases, with 4 bases separating them. The CDR3 loop spans 12 amino acids. The CDR3 DNA sequence: TGTGCCAGCAGTCCTAGCACAGATACGCAGTATTTT. This translates into CASSPSTDTQYF.

The chain recombines TRBV7-9 with TRBJ2-1; 14 nucleotides agree with TRBD2. V trimming: 0 bases; J trimming: 8 bases; junction bases outside the gene matches: 6. The CDR3 sequence is 17 residues long. From germline, CDR1 is SEHNR and CDR2 FQNEAQ (reference sequence). The CDR3 DNA is TGTGCCAGCAGCTTAGCGCTCGGGACTAGCGGGAGCGATGAGCAGTTCTTC. Its translation: CASSLALGTSGSDEQFF. Based on the CDR3 plus reference TRBV7-9 and TRBJ2-1, the full variable domain is DTGVSQNPRHKITKRGQNVTFRCDPISEHNRLYWYRQTLGQGPEFLTYFQNEAQLEKSRLLSDRFSAERPKGSFSTLEIQRTEQGDSAMYLCASSLALGTSGSDEQFFGPGTRLTVL.

The table lists this clonotype with many counts. The V gene is TRBV28, the J gene TRBJ1-5, with TRBD1 matching 9 bases. Germline V gene data show CDR1 as MDHEN and CDR2 as SYDVKM. The V and J ends lost 4 bases and 0 bases, in that order; junction bases with no gene match: 13. The CDR3 has 19 residues. The CDR3 loop reads CASSYPITGGLFSNQPQHF. For the CDR3, the DNA is TGTGCCAGCAGTTACCCGATTACAGGGGGCCTCTTTAGCAATCAGCCCCAGCATTTT.

Concerning this clonotype itself: Given a much more abundant clone one base away, this may be a read error. The V call is TRBV6-1, the J call TRBJ1-4; D is uncertain. Looked up from germline, CDR1 is MNHNS and CDR2 is SASEGT. This CDR3 contains 14 residues. Trimming stripped 4 bases from V and 7 bases from J, with 13 bases between. CDR3 nucleotides: TGTGCCAGCAGTGGGCTTCGTCGGGGTGAAAAACTGTTTTTT. Translated: CASSGLRRGEKLFF.

The chain has TRBV4-1 and TRBJ2-3; a possible D gene is TRBD1 (6 bases). The CDR3 extends over 19 amino acids. In germline, CDR1 is MGHRA, CDR2 YSYEKL. The V end lost 0 bases, the J end lost 0 bases, and 19 bases lay between the germline ends. The CDR3 DNA is TGCGCCAGCAGCCAAGATATATTTGGGTCAGGGGCGAGCACAGATACGCAGTATTTT. Its protein product is CASSQDIFGSGASTDTQYF.

This clonotype occurred many times. The gene calls are TRBV10-2 and TRBJ1-3; D is unclear. CDR1 is WSHSY and CDR2 is SAAADI in the germline V gene. The V end lost 0 bases, the J end lost 5 bases, and 14 bases lay between the germline ends. The CDR3 spans 16 residues. The CDR3 loop is CASSESGWSPRNTIYF. In DNA, the CDR3 is TGCGCCAGCAGTGAGTCCGGTTGGTCACCCCGAAACACCATATATTTT.

Ten or more counts support this clonotype. V and J are TRBV28 and TRBJ1-2; weak D call: TRBD1 (5 bases). The CDR3 runs to 16 residues. The ends were cut back, 4 bases at V and 4 bases at J, with 19 bases in the middle. Germline CDR1 is MDHEN and CDR2 is SYDVKM. This CDR3 reads CASSSWTKKDRYGYTF. CDR3 sequence (DNA): TGTGCCAGCAGTTCTTGGACAAAGAAAGATCGCTATGGCTACACCTTC.

The chain joins TRBV29-1 to TRBJ2-5; 10 positions match TRBD2. Germline CDR1 and CDR2: SQVTM and ANQGSEA. The J segment lost 5 bases and the V segment lost 2 bases, leaving 8 bases of the junction unmatched. CDR3 size: 15 residues. CDR3 region: CSVESASGSSETQYF. CDR3 sequence (DNA): TGCAGCGTTGAATCGGCTAGCGGGAGCTCCGAGACCCAGTACTTC.

The sample holds many counts of this clonotype. The chain recombines TRBV29-1 with TRBJ2-7, with 7 nucleotides matching TRBD2. The CDR3 has 13 amino acids. The junction had 8 bases not matched to a gene; V was cut back by 4 bases and J by 5 bases. Germline V gene sequence: CDR1 SQVTM, CDR2 ANQGSEA. The CDR3 loop reads CSVGNGRSDEQYF. The DNA of the CDR3 is TGCAGCGTTGGAAACGGGAGGAGCGACGAGCAGTACTTC.

The CDR3 loop reads CASRPLTGPANYGYTF. Written as DNA, the CDR3 is TGTGCCTCCCGGCCCCTCACAGGCCCAGCTAACTATGGCTACACCTTC. The chain couples TRBV28 to TRBJ1-2; weak D call: TRBD1 (5 bases). Per the germline V gene, CDR1 is MDHEN and CDR2 is SYDVKM. The germline V and J ends were trimmed by 11 bases and 0 bases, with 22 bases remaining between them. CDR3 length equals 16 residues.

This clonotype was seen ten or more times. The chain uses TRBV29-1 and TRBJ1-1, with TRBD1 as a possible D gene (6 bases). Germline V gene sequence: CDR1 SQVTM, CDR2 ANQGSEA. V was cut by 4 bases and J by 6 bases, with 12 bases left in between. The CDR3 spans 12 residues. The CDR3 region is CSVAQGRAEAFF. Here the CDR3 DNA reads TGCAGCGTTGCACAGGGCCGGGCTGAAGCTTTCTTT.

This clonotype was detected ten times or more. The chain couples TRBV6-1 to TRBJ2-3, with unresolved D. The ends were cut back, 3 bases at V and 3 bases at J, with 22 bases in the middle. In germline, CDR1 is MNHNS, CDR2 SASEGT. The CDR3 is 18 amino acids. Here the CDR3 DNA reads TGTGCCAGCAGTGAGGGGTTTCCCCGGACCCAAGTAACAGATACGCAGTATTTT. Protein sequence: CASSEGFPRTQVTDTQYF.

The V and J genes are TRBV6-4 and TRBJ1-3; D is undetermined. This CDR3 region has 16 residues. Trimming stripped 0 bases from V and 4 bases from J, with 13 bases between. The germline gives CDR1 MRHNA, CDR2 SNTAGT. As DNA, the CDR3 is TGTGCCAGCAGTGACTCGAGGCCTTACCTAGGAAACACCATATATTTT. It codes for CASSDSRPYLGNTIYF.

This clonotype was counted ten times or more. V and J are TRBV25-1 and TRBJ2-7; D is uncertain. Germline CDR1 and CDR2: MGHDK and SYGVNS. V was clipped by 1 base and J by 2 bases, with 9 bases between them. This CDR3 spans 14 amino acids. The CDR3 reads CASSESSFPYEQYF. For the CDR3, the DNA is TGTGCCAGCAGTGAATCCAGCTTCCCCTACGAGCAGTACTTC.

V gene TRBV9 combines with J gene TRBJ2-7, with D hard to call. V lost 4 bases and J 3 bases, leaving 8 bases between the germline ends. The germline CDR1 and CDR2 sequences are SGDLS and YYNGEE. The CDR3 is made up of 12 amino acids. The CDR3 nucleotides are TGTGCCAGCAGCCCCTCGAACTACGAGCAGTACTTC. Its protein product is CASSPSNYEQYF.

V and J are TRBV7-8 and TRBJ2-7; 10 nucleotides line up with TRBD2. This CDR3 has 16 residues. Germline trimming cut 5 bases from V and 6 bases from J; bases unmatched to any gene: 13. From germline, CDR1 is SGHVS and CDR2 FQNEAQ. CDR3 loop: CASSALRLAGVSEQYF. For the CDR3, the DNA is TGTGCCAGCAGCGCCCTCCGTCTAGCGGGAGTTTCCGAGCAGTACTTC.

V and J are TRBV29-1 and TRBJ1-4; tentative D call: TRBD1 (6 bases). Germline V CDR1 and CDR2: SQVTM, ANQGSEA. Trimming pared 7 bases from V and 4 bases from J, leaving 16 bases between. CDR3 length equals 14 residues. CDR3 amino acids: CSAATQGFNEKLFF. The CDR3, as DNA: TGCAGCGCCGCAACTCAGGGGTTTAATGAAAAACTGTTTTTT.

The chain couples TRBV12-5 to TRBJ2-5; D is undetermined. CDR1 is LGHNT, CDR2 FRNRAP, per germline. Trimming cost V 7 bases and J 4 bases, with 13 bases left between them. CDR3 size: 13 residues. Here the CDR3 DNA reads TGTGCTAGTGCCCCCCTGGGTGGAGAGACCCAGTACTTC. Its translation: CASAPLGGETQYF.

This clonotype was seen ten or more times. This chain joins TRBV5-5 and TRBJ2-1; 8 bases line up with TRBD2. This CDR3 has 14 amino acids. With 6 bases clipped from V and 3 bases from J, the junction kept 5 bases outside the gene matches. Germline V gene lookup returns CDR1 SGHKS and CDR2 YYEKEE (reference sequence). CDR3 sequence (DNA): TGTGCCAGCACCTTACTAGCGGTCTACAATGAGCAGTTCTTC. Amino acid sequence: CASTLLAVYNEQFF. The whole variable domain, filled in from reference TRBV5-5 and TRBJ2-1, reads DAGVTQSPTHLIKTRGQQVTLRCSPISGHKSVSWYQQVLGQGPQFIFQYYEKEERGRGNFPDRFSARQFPNYSSELNVNALLLGDSALYLCASTLLAVYNEQFFGPGTRLTVL.

The table lists this clonotype with many counts. Here the CDR3 DNA reads TGTGCCAGCTCACCAGGGGCGCAAGCTAACTATGGCTACACCTTC. Amino acids: CASSPGAQANYGYTF. The genes are TRBV18 and TRBJ1-2; perhaps TRBD1 as D (5 bases). The CDR3 totals 15 residues. The V and J ends lost 2 bases and 0 bases respectively, with 10 bases between them. From germline, CDR1 is KGHSH and CDR2 LQKENI.

V gene TRBV19 combines with J gene TRBJ2-3; 11 nucleotides line up with TRBD2. The V and J ends lost 10 bases and 6 bases, in that order; junction bases with no gene match: 6. This CDR3 is 13 amino acids long. Germline V gene sequence: CDR1 LNHDA, CDR2 SQIVND (reference sequence). The CDR3 region is CATRLAGTDTQYF. CDR3 in DNA: TGTGCCACTAGACTAGCGGGAACGGATACGCAGTATTTT.

About this clonotype itself: A much larger clone is a single base away; this may be a read error. This chain links TRBV19 with TRBJ2-3, with 11 bases lining up with TRBD2. This CDR3 spans 15 amino acids. Looked up from germline, CDR1 is LNHDA and CDR2 is SQIVND (reference sequence). The J segment lost 4 bases and the V segment lost 3 bases, leaving 3 bases of the junction unmatched. The CDR3 DNA reads TGTGCCAGTAGTATGACTAGCGGGAACTCAGATACGCAGTATTTT. Its protein product is CASSMTSGNSDTQYF.

This clonotype was counted at least ten times. The chain joins TRBV5-1 to TRBJ1-1, with D perhaps TRBD1 (6 bases). Trimming took 4 bases from V and 1 from J, leaving 17 bases between them. The CDR3 is 16 residues long. CDR1 and CDR2 (germline): SGHRS, YFSETQ. In nucleotides, the CDR3 is TGCGCCAGCAGCCCGCGGGACACCGAAAAGAACACTGAAGCTTTCTTT. This translates into CASSPRDTEKNTEAFF.

The chain has TRBV5-5 and TRBJ1-4; no reliable D call. Trimming removed 0 bases from V and 0 bases from J, with 15 bases in between. Germline lookup yields CDR1 SGHKS and CDR2 YYEKEE (reference sequence). This CDR3 contains 18 residues. CDR3 nucleotide sequence: TGTGCCAGCAGCTTGGCCCATCCGAAGCCCGCAACTAATGAAAAACTGTTTTTT. Encoded protein: CASSLAHPKPATNEKLFF.

In its sample, this clonotype was seen many times. The genes are TRBV7-6 and TRBJ2-7; 10 positions match TRBD2. Trimming removed 5 bases from V and 4 bases from J; junction bases left unmatched: 8. CDR1 is SGHVS, CDR2 FNYEAQ, per germline. This CDR3 is built from 15 residues. The CDR3 region is CASSPEAGGLYEQYF. The CDR3 coding sequence is TGTGCCAGCAGCCCCGAAGCGGGGGGGTTATACGAGCAGTACTTC.

The genes are TRBV7-9 and TRBJ2-5, with unresolved D. The CDR3 is 14 amino acids. Trimming shortened V by 2 bases and J by 3 bases, and 10 bases separated the two germline ends. Germline loops: CDR1 SEHNR, CDR2 FQNEAQ (reference sequence). The CDR3: CASSLREVKETQYF. DNA for the CDR3: TGTGCCAGCAGCTTACGCGAAGTTAAAGAGACCCAGTACTTC.